Presented here are 5 T cell receptor beta chains from one specimen sequenced in a study of TIL therapy for anti-PD-1-resistant metastatic lung cancer. As to time point: pre-treatment sample, taken before nivolumab and TIL therapy. The immunoSEQ assay was v3. Libraries were prepared by immunoSEQ multiplex PCR; TCRdb keeps only in-frame clonotypes and omits some of them. The top ten clones hold just over 2.5% of a sample with roughly 54,000 clones, around 87% of them seen once. The material sequenced was blood, taken at baseline. The receptors originated from a person between 30 and 80 years old with non-small cell lung cancer.

This clone has more than one count but fewer than ten. V is TRBV25-1 and J is TRBJ2-7; tentatively, D is TRBD1 or TRBD2 (5 bases each). Trimming pared 3 bases from V and 3 bases from J, leaving 21 bases between. Germline assignment: CDR1 MGHDK and CDR2 SYGVNS. The CDR3 sequence is 17 residues long. The CDR3 loop is CASSDTLPGPLHYEQYF. The CDR3 DNA follows: TGTGCCAGCAGTGACACCTTACCGGGACCGTTGCACTACGAGCAGTACTTC.

The chain links TRBV5-8 to TRBJ2-5; weak D call: TRBD1 (6 bases). Trimming shortened V by 6 bases and J by 0 bases, and 15 bases separated the two germline ends. Germline V gene lookup returns CDR1 SGHTS and CDR2 YDEGEE. The CDR3 is made up of 15 amino acids. The CDR3 loop reads CASNPGELNQETQYF. CDR3 bases: TGTGCCAGCAACCCAGGGGAACTCAACCAAGAGACCCAGTACTTC.

The chain employs TRBV5-5 and TRBJ2-3; 7 nucleotides line up with TRBD2. Germline V gene sequence: CDR1 SGHKS, CDR2 YYEKEE (reference sequence). This CDR3 contains 14 residues. Unmatched junction bases numbered 4, after V lost 0 bases and J lost 6 bases. CDR3 sequence reads: CASSLVAGADTQYF. CDR3 bases: TGTGCCAGCAGCTTGGTGGCGGGAGCGGATACGCAGTATTTT.

This clone was seen a single time. This sequence joins TRBV5-1 and TRBJ2-7; D is ambiguous. Trimming left V 0 bases short and J 6 bases short, with 13 bases between. Germline V gives CDR1 SGHRS, CDR2 YFSETQ. The CDR3 consists of 14 residues. DNA for the CDR3: TGCGCCAGCAGCTTGGATCTAACCTCGGGCGAGCAGTACTTC. As protein: CASSLDLTSGEQYF.

For the CDR3, the DNA is TGTGCCAGCTCACCTAGCGGGGGCCCCTACGAGCAGTACTTC. Its protein is CASSPSGGPYEQYF. The chain couples TRBV18 to TRBJ2-7; TRBD2 agrees at 9 bases. This CDR3 spans 14 amino acids. Trimming at V came to 3 bases and at J to 2 bases, leaving 2 bases not matched to a gene. Germline V gene sequence: CDR1 KGHSH, CDR2 LQKENI.